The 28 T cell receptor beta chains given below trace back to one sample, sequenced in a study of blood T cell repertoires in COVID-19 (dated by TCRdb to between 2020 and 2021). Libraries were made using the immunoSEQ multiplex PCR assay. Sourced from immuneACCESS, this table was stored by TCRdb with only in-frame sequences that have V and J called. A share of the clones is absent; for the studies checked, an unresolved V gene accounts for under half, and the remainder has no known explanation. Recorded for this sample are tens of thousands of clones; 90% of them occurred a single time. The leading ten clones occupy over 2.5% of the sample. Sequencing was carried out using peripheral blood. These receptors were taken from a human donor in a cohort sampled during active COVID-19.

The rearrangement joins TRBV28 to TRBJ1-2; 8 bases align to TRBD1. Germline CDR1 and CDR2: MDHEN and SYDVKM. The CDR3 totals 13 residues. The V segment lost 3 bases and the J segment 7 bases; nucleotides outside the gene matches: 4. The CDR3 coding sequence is TGTGCCAGCAGTTTTTCAACAGGGGGTGGCTACACCTTC. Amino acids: CASSFSTGGGYTF.

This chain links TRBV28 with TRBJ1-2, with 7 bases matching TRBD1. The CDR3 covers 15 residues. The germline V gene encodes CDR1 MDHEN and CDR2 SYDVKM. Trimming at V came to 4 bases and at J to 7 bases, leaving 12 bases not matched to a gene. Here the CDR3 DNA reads TGTGCCAGCAGTTCCACAGGGGTTCTCCGCGGTGGCTACACCTTC. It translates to CASSSTGVLRGGYTF.

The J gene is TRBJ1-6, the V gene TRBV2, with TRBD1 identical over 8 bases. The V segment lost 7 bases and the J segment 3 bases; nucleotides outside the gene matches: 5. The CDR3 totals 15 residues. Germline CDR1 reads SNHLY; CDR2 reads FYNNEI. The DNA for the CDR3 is TGTGCCAGCATCCCTACAGGGGGCTATAATTCACCCCTCCACTTT. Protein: CASIPTGGYNSPLHF. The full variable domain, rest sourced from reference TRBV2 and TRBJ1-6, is EPEVTQTPSHQVTQMGQEVILRCVPISNHLYFYWYRQILGQKVEFLVSFYNNEISEKSEIFDDQFSVERPDGSNFTLKIRSTKLEDSAMYFCASIPTGGYNSPLHFGNGTRLTVT.

The CDR3 region has the DNA TGTGCCAGCAGCCAGACAGGGTTTAAGCAGTTCTTC. Protein sequence: CASSQTGFKQFF. The chain uses TRBV28 and TRBJ2-1; TRBD1 matches at 7 bases. The CDR3 has 12 amino acids. Germline V gene sequence: CDR1 MDHEN, CDR2 SYDVKM. After removal of 6 bases from V and 11 bases from J, the junction contained 7 bases not matched to a gene.

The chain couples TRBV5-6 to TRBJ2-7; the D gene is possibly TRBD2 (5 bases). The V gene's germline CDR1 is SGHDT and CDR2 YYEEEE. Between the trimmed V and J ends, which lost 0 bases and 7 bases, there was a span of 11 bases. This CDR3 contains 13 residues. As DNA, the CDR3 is TGTGCCAGCAGCTTGGGGCGAACGGGGGAGCAGTACTTC. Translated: CASSLGRTGEQYF.

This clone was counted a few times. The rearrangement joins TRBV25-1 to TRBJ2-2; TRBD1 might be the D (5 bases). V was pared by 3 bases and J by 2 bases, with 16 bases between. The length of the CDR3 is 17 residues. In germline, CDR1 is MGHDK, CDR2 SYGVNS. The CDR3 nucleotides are TGTGCCAGCAGTGATCTTGGGGCAGGAGATAACACCGGGGAGCTGTTTTTT. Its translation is CASSDLGAGDNTGELFF.

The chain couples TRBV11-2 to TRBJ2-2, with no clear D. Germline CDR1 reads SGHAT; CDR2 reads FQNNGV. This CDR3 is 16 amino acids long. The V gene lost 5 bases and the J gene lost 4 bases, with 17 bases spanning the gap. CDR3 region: CASSPKSYGSTGELFF. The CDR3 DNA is TGTGCCAGCAGCCCTAAGTCGTACGGGTCCACCGGGGAGCTGTTTTTT.

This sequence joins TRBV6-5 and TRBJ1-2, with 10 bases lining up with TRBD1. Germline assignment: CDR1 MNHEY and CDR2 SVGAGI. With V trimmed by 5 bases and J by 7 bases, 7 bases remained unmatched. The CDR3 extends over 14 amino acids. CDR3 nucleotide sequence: TGTGCCAGCAGTCAGTGGGACAGGGGCGGTGGCTACACCTTC. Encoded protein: CASSQWDRGGGYTF.

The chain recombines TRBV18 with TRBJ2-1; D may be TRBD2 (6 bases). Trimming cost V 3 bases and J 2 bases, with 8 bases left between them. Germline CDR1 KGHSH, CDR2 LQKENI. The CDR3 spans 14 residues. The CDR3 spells CASSPTSTYNEQFF. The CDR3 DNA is TGTGCCAGCTCACCGACTAGTACCTACAATGAGCAGTTCTTC.

The CDR3 sequence: CAISRDREGKLFF. In DNA, the CDR3 is TGTGCCATCAGTAGGGACAGGGAGGGAAAACTGTTTTTT. The chain carries TRBV10-3 and TRBJ1-4; 9 nucleotides line up with TRBD1. Looked up from germline, CDR1 is ENHRY and CDR2 is SYGVKD. The CDR3 has 13 amino acids. Germline trimming cut 5 bases from V and 10 bases from J; bases unmatched to any gene: 5.

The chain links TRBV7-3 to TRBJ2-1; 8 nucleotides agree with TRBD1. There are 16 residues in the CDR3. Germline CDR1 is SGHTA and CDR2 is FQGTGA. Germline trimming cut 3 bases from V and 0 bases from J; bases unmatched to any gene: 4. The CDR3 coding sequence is TGTGCCAGCAGCTTTAGGGACAGGAGCTCCTACAATGAGCAGTTCTTC. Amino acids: CASSFRDRSSYNEQFF.

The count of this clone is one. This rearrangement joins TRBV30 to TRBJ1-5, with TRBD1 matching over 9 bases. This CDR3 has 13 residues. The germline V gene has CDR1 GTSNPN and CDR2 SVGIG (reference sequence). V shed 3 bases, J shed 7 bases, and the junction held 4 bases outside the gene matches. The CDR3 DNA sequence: TGTGCCTGGAGGCAAACAGGGGGCCAGCCCCAGCATTTT. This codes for CAWRQTGGQPQHF.

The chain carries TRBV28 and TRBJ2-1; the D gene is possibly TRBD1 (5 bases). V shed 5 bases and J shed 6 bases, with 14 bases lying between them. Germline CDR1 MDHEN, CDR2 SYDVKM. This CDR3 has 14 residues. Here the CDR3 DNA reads TGTGCCAGCAGTCCAGTATCAGGGTCCAATGAGCAGTTCTTC. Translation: CASSPVSGSNEQFF.

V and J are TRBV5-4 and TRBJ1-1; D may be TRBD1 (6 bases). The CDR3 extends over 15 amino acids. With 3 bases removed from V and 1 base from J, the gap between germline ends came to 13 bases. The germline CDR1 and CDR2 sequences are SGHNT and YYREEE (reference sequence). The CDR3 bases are TGTGCCAGCAGCTCCGGGGGGACATCGAACACTGAAGCTTTCTTT. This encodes CASSSGGTSNTEAFF.

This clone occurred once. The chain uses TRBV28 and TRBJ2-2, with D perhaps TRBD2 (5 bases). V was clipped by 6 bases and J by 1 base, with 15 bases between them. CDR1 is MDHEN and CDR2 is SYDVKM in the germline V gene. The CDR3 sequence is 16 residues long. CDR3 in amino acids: CASSLTMAGNTGELFF. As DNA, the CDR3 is TGTGCCAGCAGCCTTACTATGGCGGGGAACACCGGGGAGCTGTTTTTT.

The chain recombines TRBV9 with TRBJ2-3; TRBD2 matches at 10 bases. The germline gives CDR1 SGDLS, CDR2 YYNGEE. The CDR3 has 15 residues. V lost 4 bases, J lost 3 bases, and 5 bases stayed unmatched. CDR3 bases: TGTGCCAGCAGCCCTCGGACTAGCGGAACAGATACGCAGTATTTT. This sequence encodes CASSPRTSGTDTQYF.

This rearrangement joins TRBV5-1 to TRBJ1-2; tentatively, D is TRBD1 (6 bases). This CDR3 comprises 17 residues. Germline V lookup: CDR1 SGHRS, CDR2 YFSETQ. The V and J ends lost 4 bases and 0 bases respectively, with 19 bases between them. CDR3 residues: CASSTGTPYKPNYGYTF. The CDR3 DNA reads TGCGCCAGCAGCACCGGGACACCATATAAACCTAACTATGGCTACACCTTC.

In nucleotides, the CDR3 is TGTGCCAGCAGTCCGGGGGGGACAGGGTACACCGGGGAGCTGTTTTTT. The encoded protein is CASSPGGTGYTGELFF. The rearrangement links TRBV5-4 to TRBJ2-2, with D possibly matching TRBD1 (9 bases). This CDR3 has 16 amino acids. Germline loops: CDR1 SGHNT, CDR2 YYREEE (reference sequence). V shed 5 bases and J shed 3 bases, with 17 bases lying between them.

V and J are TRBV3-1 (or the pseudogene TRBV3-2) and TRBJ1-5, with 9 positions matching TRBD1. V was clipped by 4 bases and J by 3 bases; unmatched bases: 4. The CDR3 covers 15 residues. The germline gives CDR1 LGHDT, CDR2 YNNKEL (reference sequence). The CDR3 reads CASSRGTGLNQPQHF. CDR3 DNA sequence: TGTGCCAGCAGCCGCGGGACAGGGCTCAATCAGCCCCAGCATTTT.

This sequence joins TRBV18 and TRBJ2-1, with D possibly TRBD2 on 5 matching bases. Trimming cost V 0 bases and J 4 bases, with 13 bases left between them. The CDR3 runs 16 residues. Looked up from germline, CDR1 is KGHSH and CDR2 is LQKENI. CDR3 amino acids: CASSPPRASSYNEQFF. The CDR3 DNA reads TGTGCCAGCTCACCACCGCGGGCCAGTTCATACAATGAGCAGTTCTTC. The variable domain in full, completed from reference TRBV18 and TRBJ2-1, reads NAGVMQNPRHLVRRRGQEARLRCSPMKGHSHVYWYRQLPEEGLKFMVYLQKENIIDESGMPKERFSAEFPKEGPSILRIQQVVRGDSAAYFCASSPPRASSYNEQFFGPGTRLTVL.

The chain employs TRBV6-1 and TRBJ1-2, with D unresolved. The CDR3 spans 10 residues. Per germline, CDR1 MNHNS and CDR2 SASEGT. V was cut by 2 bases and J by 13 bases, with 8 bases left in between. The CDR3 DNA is TGTGCCAGCAGTGAACCGGTTTTCACCTTC. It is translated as CASSEPVFTF.

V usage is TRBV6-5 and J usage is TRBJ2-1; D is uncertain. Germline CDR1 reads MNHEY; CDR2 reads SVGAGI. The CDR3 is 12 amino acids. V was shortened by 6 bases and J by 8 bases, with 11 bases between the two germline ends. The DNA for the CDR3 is TGTGCCAGCAGCAACTTAATTGATGAGCAGTTCTTC. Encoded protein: CASSNLIDEQFF.

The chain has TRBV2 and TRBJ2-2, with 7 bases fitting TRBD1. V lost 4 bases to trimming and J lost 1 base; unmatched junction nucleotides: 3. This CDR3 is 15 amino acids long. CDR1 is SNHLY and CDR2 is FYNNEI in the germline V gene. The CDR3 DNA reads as TGTGCCAGCAGTGGGGCAGGGGGGAACACCGGGGAGCTGTTTTTT. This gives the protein CASSGAGGNTGELFF.

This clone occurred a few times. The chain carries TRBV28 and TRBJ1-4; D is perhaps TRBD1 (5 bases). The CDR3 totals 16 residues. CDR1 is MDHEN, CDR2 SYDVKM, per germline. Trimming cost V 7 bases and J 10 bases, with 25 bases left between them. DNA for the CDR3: TGTGCCAGCACTAAAAGGGTTGGGACTGCTGATGGAAAACTGTTTTTT. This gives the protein CASTKRVGTADGKLFF.

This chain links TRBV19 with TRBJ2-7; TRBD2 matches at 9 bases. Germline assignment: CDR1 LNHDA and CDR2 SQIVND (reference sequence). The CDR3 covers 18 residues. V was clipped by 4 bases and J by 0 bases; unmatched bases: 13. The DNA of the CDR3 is TGTGCCAGTAGTACCCCTGTTAGCGGGAGAAAGAGCTCCTACGAGCAGTACTTC. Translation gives CASSTPVSGRKSSYEQYF.

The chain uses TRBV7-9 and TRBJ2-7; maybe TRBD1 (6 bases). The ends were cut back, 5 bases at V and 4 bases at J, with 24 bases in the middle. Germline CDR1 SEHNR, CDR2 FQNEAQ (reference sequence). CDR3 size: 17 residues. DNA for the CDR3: TGTGCCAGCAGCGATAAATGGGCAGGGGCAAGCTTGTACGAGCAGTACTTC. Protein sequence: CASSDKWAGASLYEQYF.

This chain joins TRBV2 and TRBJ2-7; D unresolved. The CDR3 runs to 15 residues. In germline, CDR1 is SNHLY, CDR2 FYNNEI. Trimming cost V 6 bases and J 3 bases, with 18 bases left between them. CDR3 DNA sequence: TGTGCCAGCAGAATAGGCGGTCTAGTTAACTACGAGCAGTACTTC. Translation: CASRIGGLVNYEQYF.

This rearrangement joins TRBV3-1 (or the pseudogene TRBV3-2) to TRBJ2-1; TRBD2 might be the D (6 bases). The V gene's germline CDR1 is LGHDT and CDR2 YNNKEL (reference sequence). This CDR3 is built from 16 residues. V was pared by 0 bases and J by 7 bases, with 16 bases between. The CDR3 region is CASSQDGGGRGNEQFF. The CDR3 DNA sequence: TGTGCCAGCAGCCAAGACGGCGGAGGGCGAGGTAATGAGCAGTTCTTC.